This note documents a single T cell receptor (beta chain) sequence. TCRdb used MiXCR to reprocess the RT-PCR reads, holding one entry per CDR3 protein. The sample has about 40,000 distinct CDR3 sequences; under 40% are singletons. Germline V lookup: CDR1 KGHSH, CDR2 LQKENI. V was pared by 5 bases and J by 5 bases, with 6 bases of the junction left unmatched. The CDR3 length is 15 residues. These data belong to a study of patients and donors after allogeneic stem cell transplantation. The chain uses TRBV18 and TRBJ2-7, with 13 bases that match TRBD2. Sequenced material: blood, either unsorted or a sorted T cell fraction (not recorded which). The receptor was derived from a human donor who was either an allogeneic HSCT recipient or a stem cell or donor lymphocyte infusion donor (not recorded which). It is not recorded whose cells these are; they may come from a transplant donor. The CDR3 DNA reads TGTGCCAGCTCAATCGGGACTAGCGGGAACCACGAGCAGTACTTC. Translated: CASSIGTSGNHEQYF. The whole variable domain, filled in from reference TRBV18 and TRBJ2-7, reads NAGVMQNPRHLVRRRGQEARLRCSPMKGHSHVYWYRQLPEEGLKFMVYLQKENIIDESGMPKERFSAEFPKEGPSILRIQQVVRGDSAAYFCASSIGTSGNHEQYFGPGTRLTVT.